The 10 T cell receptor beta chains below come from one sample, sequenced in a study of OX40 agonist ivuxolimab in advanced cancers. Repertoires were generated with immunoSEQ multiplex PCR, while TCRdb's copy carries only in-frame clones and drops some. This repertoire shows 60,000 to 65,000 clones, around 93% found once; its top ten account for about 0.4%. The sample consisted of CD4+ or CD8+ T cells sorted from blood, taken in a trial of the OX40 agonist ivuxolimab. These receptors all stem from an adult with an advanced solid tumor such as melanoma, head and neck, liver or kidney cancer.

The CDR3 reads CASSLASGVNTEAFF. The CDR3 nucleotides are TGTGCCAGCAGCTTAGCGTCGGGGGTGAACACTGAAGCTTTCTTT. The V and J genes are TRBV11-3 and TRBJ1-1; possibly TRBD1 for D (5 bases). The CDR3 has 15 residues. V lost 1 base and J lost 0, with 9 bases in between. In germline, CDR1 is SGHNT, CDR2 YENEEA.

The chain employs TRBV18 and TRBJ1-3; D gene ambiguous. The CDR3 covers 15 residues. Trimming cost V 4 bases and J 0 bases, with 10 bases left between them. The germline CDR1 and CDR2 sequences are KGHSH and LQKENI. The CDR3 reads CASSQTENSGNTIYF. In nucleotides, the CDR3 is TGTGCCAGCTCACAAACAGAGAACTCTGGAAACACCATATATTTT.

The gene calls are TRBV19 and TRBJ1-5; no firm D call. The ends were cut back, 3 bases at V and 0 bases at J, with 9 bases in the middle. Germline V lookup: CDR1 LNHDA, CDR2 SQIVND (reference sequence). The CDR3 has 15 amino acids. CDR3 region: CASSISGYSNQPQHF. CDR3 nucleotide sequence: TGTGCCAGTAGTATTTCCGGTTATAGCAATCAGCCCCAGCATTTT. Complete variable domain (other parts from reference TRBV19 and TRBJ1-5): DGGITQSPKYLFRKEGQNVTLSCEQNLNHDAMYWYRQDPGQGLRLIYYSQIVNDFQKGDIAEGYSVSREKKESFPLTVTSAQKNPTAFYLCASSISGYSNQPQHFGDGTRLSIL.

The chain couples TRBV10-1 to TRBJ2-3, with TRBD1 as a possible D gene (5 bases). The CDR3 is 15 amino acids. V gave up 3 bases and J gave up 2 bases, with 12 bases separating them. The germline V gene has CDR1 WNHNN and CDR2 SYGVQD (reference sequence). The CDR3 coding sequence is TGCGCCAGCAGTGAAAATCCCAGGGACACAGATACGCAGTATTTT. It is translated as CASSENPRDTDTQYF.

V is TRBV19 and J is TRBJ2-6; TRBD1 matches 8 bases. The junction had 7 bases not matched to a gene; V was cut back by 5 bases and J by 1 base. Per germline, CDR1 LNHDA and CDR2 SQIVND (reference sequence). The CDR3 has 17 amino acids. In DNA, the CDR3 is TGTGCCAGTAGTCCCGGACAGGGTAGTTCTGGGGCCAACGTCCTGACTTTC. As protein: CASSPGQGSSGANVLTF.

V usage is TRBV10-3 and J usage is TRBJ2-5; 9 bases are a match to TRBD2. The CDR3 contains 13 residues. Germline V CDR1 and CDR2: ENHRY, SYGVKD. The ends lost 10 bases at V and 4 bases at J; junction bases unmatched: 7. In DNA form, the CDR3 reads TGTGCCACTCGGCGGGAGGGAGCAGAGACCCAGTACTTC. Translated, it gives CATRREGAETQYF.

This clone was observed a single time. This chain connects TRBV21-1 to TRBJ2-1; the table calls TRBD1, which could not be checked here. TRBV21-1 is tagged as a pseudogene. The CDR3 runs 17 residues. The CDR3 loop is CASSSQDRGPSGNEQFF. CDR3 sequence (DNA): TGTGCCAGCAGCTCGCAGGACAGGGGGCCATCTGGCAATGAGCAGTTCTTC.

The chain has TRBV19 and TRBJ1-1; possible D gene TRBD1, 6 bases. The germline V and J ends were trimmed by 1 base and 4 bases, with 13 bases remaining between them. The CDR3 covers 15 residues. Germline V gives CDR1 LNHDA, CDR2 SQIVND (reference sequence). CDR3 sequence: CASSIGGRVGTEAFF. DNA of the CDR3: TGTGCCAGTAGTATAGGGGGGCGGGTTGGCACTGAAGCTTTCTTT.

The V gene is TRBV7-9, the J gene TRBJ2-1, with a weak D call TRBD2 (6 bases). The CDR3 covers 16 residues. The V gene's germline CDR1 is SEHNR and CDR2 FQNEAQ (reference sequence). V gave up 1 base and J gave up 1 base, with 11 bases separating them. As DNA, the CDR3 is TGTGCCAGCAGCTTAGAGGCCAGCGGGTCCTACAATGAGCAGTTCTTC. The encoded protein is CASSLEASGSYNEQFF.

The chain joins TRBV19 to TRBJ1-2; no definite D call. The germline V gene has CDR1 LNHDA and CDR2 SQIVND (reference sequence). Trimming took 6 bases from V and 5 from J, leaving 13 bases between them. This CDR3 has 13 residues. This chain's CDR3 is CASRGSGIYGYTF. Written as DNA, the CDR3 is TGTGCCAGTAGAGGATCTGGGATTTATGGCTACACCTTC.